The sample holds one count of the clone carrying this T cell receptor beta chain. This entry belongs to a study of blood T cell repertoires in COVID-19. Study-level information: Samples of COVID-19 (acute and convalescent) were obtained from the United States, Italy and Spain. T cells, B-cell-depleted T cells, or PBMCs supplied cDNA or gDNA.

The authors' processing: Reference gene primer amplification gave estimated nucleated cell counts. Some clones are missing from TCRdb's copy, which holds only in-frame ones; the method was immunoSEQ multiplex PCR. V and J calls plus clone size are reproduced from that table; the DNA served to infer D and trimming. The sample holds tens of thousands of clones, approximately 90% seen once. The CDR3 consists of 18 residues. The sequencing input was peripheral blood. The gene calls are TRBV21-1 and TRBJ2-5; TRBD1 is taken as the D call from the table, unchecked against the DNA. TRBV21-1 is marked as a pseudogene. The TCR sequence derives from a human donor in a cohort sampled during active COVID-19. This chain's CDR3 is CASSSSSTGELSKETQYF. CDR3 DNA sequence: TGTGCCAGCAGCAGTTCATCTACAGGGGAACTCTCTAAAGAGACCCAGTACTTC.